The text below deals with one T cell receptor (beta chain). Its antigen is not identified. The sample's treatment: approximately 11-day PBMC culture with coronavirus spike peptide pools or control peptides (ViraFEST assay). The Oncomine TCR Beta short-read assay was applied to DNA of cultured CD4+ T cells. TCRdb used MiXCR to reprocess the PCR reads, holding one entry per CDR3 protein. The profile shows just under 20,000 distinct CDR3 sequences, about 50% of them singletons. These data belong to a study of vaccination and CD4 T cells after COVID-19. Study information: Between diagnosis and the drawing of post-COVID samples lay a median roughly 100 days (range 35 to 161).

Losses at the gene ends were 5 bases for V and 4 bases for J; bases not matched to a gene: 11. The CDR3 runs 16 residues. Germline V gene sequence: CDR1 SGHVS, CDR2 FQNEAQ. The receptor's source is a human donor who had recovered from COVID-19. The sample consisted of CD4+ T cells from blood, cultured in vitro. The chain links TRBV7-8 to TRBJ2-1; TRBD2 aligns across 7 bases. CDR3 DNA: TGTGCCAGCAGCAGCGGTGGGGGGGATTTTTACAATGAGCAGTTCTTC. It translates to CASSSGGGDFYNEQFF.